The present entry profiles one TCR beta chain with its context. It lacks a known antigen. Base qualities are not provided; no much larger clone lies one nucleotide away. The record originates from a study of blood T cell repertoires in COVID-19 (TCRdb year 2020). Study-level background: Collaborator samples came from the United States, Italy and Spain and covered acute and convalescent phases of COVID-19. The material from the prospective study consisted of cDNA or gDNA derived from T cells, B-cell-depleted T cells, or PBMCs. Subjects who had been exposed to COVID-19, were actively infected with it, or had recovered from it provided the deeply sampled blood TCRbeta repertoires that made up the dataset. The repertoires were made available in a free public database intended to serve as a resource for research on the immune response to SARS-CoV-2. The samples were drawn from the first 160 participants of the ongoing ImmuneRACE study and from some 1,300 subjects provided by 6 global collaborators. A de-identified subject ID, COVID-19 status, age in years and sex were almost always included in the sample metadata. Where available, HLA class I and class II types were taken from metadata supplied by the sample provider and were not determined by assay-based typing. The investigation overall reported the following: The quantity of clinical and demographic metadata differed by source and by participant and was supplied without curation.

The immunoSEQ Assay, a bias-controlled multiplex PCR, was used to amplify TCRbeta CDR3 regions from genomic DNA. Per the authors' processing: The number of nucleated cells in each sample was estimated from the amplification of reference gene primers within the assay. To quantify the absolute abundance of each unique TCRbeta CDR3 rearrangement, sequence reads were collapsed and filtered. For each sample, productive Simpson clonality was calculated by taking the square root of Simpson's diversity index across productive rearrangements. The source is immuneACCESS, and TCRdb retained only in-frame sequences with V and J called. Part of the clones is not carried over; for the studies checked, unresolved V genes explain less than half of this, and the remainder is unexplained. V and J calls and clone size come straight from that table; D and trimming were deduced from the DNA. Counted in this sample were over 150,000 clones; over 75% of them appeared once. The leading ten clones occupy 0.63% of the sample.

One collaborating source in Seattle enrolled patients while the patients were actively infected and followed the patients over time throughout the course of disease. The collaborating institutions used their own protocols to collect whole blood in K2EDTA tubes. Collaborator samples were shipped for TCRbeta analysis as frozen whole blood, isolated PBMCs, or DNA extracted from either sample type. After removal of 3 bases from V and 10 bases from J, the junction retains 13 bases not matched to a gene. Per the germline V gene (reference sequence), GTSNPN is the CDR1 and SVGIG is the CDR2. Reading from cysteine to phenylalanine, the CDR3 counts 15 amino acids. Left in the record is the CDR3 DNA by itself, 45 bases read in frame from the first base.

The sequence derives from a man aged 55 to 69 with COVID-19, enrolled during active disease. The sequencing sample was made of peripheral blood. This receptor chain uses TRBV30 and TRBJ1-3; the central 9 bases match TRBD1. Here the CDR3 is given as CAWRGRDRVISTIYF. Read as DNA, the sequence is TGTGCCTGGAGAGGCCGGGACAGGGTAATTTCGACCATATATTTT. When the CDR3 is completed using the reference TRBV30 and TRBJ1-3 genes on either side, the full variable domain is SQTIHQWPATLVQPVGSPLSLECTVEGTSNPNLYWYRQAAGRGLQLLFYSVGIGQISSEVPQNLSASRPQDRQFILSSKKLLLSDSGFYLCAWRGRDRVISTIYFGEGSWLTVV.